This T cell receptor (beta chain) was captured in a study of cytomegalovirus exposure and HLA in healthy donors. On the study more broadly: In an early release, HLA-typed donors contributed tens of millions of unique TCR sequences.

This clone has just a few counts. The antigen remains undetermined. PCR involved 60 Vbeta and 13 Jbeta primers. Profiling relied on immunoSEQ multiplex PCR, and the TCRdb table lists in-frame clones only, not all of them. Of just over 95,000 clones in the sample, about four fifths were seen once. Study observations and caveats: Fewer N-insertions (relative to the roughly 720-donor mean) were reportedly seen in an Asian-associated ancestry cluster in a later analysis. There were a few CMV-associated chains whose specificity for CMV antigens was confirmed in vitro. Researchers reportedly found TCR beta sequences accurately predicted most subjects' HLA-A and HLA-B alleles.

V was clipped by 7 bases and J by 4 bases; unmatched bases: 9. The germline V gene encodes CDR1 MNHNY and CDR2 SVGAGI (reference sequence). The CDR3 runs to 14 residues. The TCR was taken from a human donor in good health. This chain links TRBV6-6 with TRBJ2-7, with 8 bases that match TRBD1. Material for sequencing was PBMCs. The CDR3 here is CASTNRQGLYEQYF. The CDR3 bases are TGTGCCAGCACGAATCGACAGGGGCTGTACGAGCAGTACTTC.